This entry features one TCR beta chain sequence. What it recognizes is unknown. The assay was run at deep level. Every subset's genomic DNA went evenly onto several immunoSEQ plates. The table came from immunoSEQ multiplex PCR; TCRdb's copy has only in-frame clones and leaves some out. The sample shows 850,000 to 1,100,000 clones, roughly 80% of them seen only once. The sample originates from a study of shared clonotypes between healthy human individuals. Study-level points and caveats: Memory subsets generally showed smaller estimated richness than naive subsets did.

The V gene end was trimmed by 6 bases and the J gene end by 7 bases; junction bases not matched to a gene: 7. This CDR3 region has 14 residues. Germline-derived CDR1 and CDR2 are MNHEY and SVGAGI. This receptor was obtained from a man younger than 30 in good health. Some clones in this sample may be carry-over from other donors' samples. Sample: memory CD4+ T cells from PBMCs. Subset of the sample: CD45RA-negative fraction. This sequence joins TRBV6-5 and TRBJ1-1, with 11 positions matching TRBD1. CDR3 loop: CASSLGQGASEAFF. In DNA form, the CDR3 reads TGTGCCAGCAGCCTAGGACAGGGGGCCAGTGAAGCTTTCTTT.